This TCR beta chain stems from a study of Ad26.COV2.S vaccination and SARS-CoV-2 variants. Study summary: Intramuscular Ad26.COV2.S at 5x10^10 or 1x10^11 viral particles.

As to treatment: around 19 received Ad26.COV2.S at low or high dose, single or two shots; a few received placebo; per-sample allocation not given. Collection of the samples took place on day 63 after the first injection of vaccine or placebo. The assay was immunoSEQ multiplex PCR, and TCRdb's table has in-frame clones only and misses some. The table records some 400,000 clones, about 91% of them present only once. Sequenced material: peripheral blood, taken in a trial of Ad26.COV2.S vaccine versus placebo. The receptor comes from a person between 18 and 60 years old who received the Ad26.COV2.S COVID-19 vaccine or a placebo.

CDR3 region: CASSLLSGTEAFF. Here the CDR3 DNA reads TGTGCCAGCAGCTTATTATCGGGGACTGAAGCTTTCTTT. The J gene is TRBJ1-1, the V gene TRBV7-9, with D unclear. The CDR3 totals 13 residues. V dropped 2 bases and J dropped 5 bases, with 9 bases sitting between them. CDR1 SEHNR and CDR2 FQNEAQ come from the germline V gene (reference sequence).